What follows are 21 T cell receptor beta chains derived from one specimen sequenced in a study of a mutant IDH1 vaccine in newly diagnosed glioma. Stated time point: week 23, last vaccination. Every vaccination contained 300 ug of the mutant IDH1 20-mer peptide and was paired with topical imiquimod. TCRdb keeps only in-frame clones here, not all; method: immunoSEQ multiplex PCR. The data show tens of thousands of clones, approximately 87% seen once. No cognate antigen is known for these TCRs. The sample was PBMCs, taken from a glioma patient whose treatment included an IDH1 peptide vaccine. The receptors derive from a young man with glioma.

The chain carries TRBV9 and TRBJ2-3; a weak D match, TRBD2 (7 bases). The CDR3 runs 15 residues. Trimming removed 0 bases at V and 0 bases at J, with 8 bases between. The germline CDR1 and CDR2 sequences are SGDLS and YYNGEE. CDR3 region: CASSVGGGSTDTQYF. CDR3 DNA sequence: TGTGCCAGCAGCGTAGGGGGGGGCAGCACAGATACGCAGTATTTT.

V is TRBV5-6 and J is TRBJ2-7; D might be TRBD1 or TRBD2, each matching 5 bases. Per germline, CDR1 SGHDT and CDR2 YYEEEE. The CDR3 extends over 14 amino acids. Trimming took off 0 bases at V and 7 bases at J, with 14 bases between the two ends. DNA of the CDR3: TGTGCCAGCAGCTTGGCGGGGCAGATCATAGAGCAGTACTTC. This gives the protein CASSLAGQIIEQYF.

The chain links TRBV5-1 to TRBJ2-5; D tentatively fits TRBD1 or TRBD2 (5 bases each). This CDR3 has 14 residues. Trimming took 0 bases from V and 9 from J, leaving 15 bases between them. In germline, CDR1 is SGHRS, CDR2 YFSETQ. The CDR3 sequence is CASSLVQGSGAQYF. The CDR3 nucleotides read TGCGCCAGCAGCTTGGTTCAGGGATCCGGGGCCCAGTACTTC.

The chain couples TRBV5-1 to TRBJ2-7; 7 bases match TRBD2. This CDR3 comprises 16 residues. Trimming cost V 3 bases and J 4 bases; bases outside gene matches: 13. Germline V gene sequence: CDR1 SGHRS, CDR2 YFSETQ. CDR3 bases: TGCGCCAGCAGCTGGGCCGGCGGGAGCTATATATACGAGCAGTACTTC. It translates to CASSWAGGSYIYEQYF.

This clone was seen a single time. This CDR3 is CAWSVGSAVYNEQFF. The DNA for the CDR3 is TGTGCCTGGAGTGTAGGTAGCGCGGTCTACAATGAGCAGTTCTTC. The chain recombines TRBV30 with TRBJ2-1, with D possibly being TRBD2 (5 bases). V was cut by 0 bases and J by 3 bases, with 12 bases left in between. The CDR3 sequence is 15 residues long. CDR1 is GTSNPN, CDR2 SVGIG, per germline (reference sequence).

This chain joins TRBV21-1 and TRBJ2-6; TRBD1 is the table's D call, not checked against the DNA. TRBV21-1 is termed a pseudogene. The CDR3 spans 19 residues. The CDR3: CASSKIGTGSSSGANVLTF. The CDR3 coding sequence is TGTGCCAGCAGCAAAATCGGGACAGGGAGTTCCTCTGGGGCCAACGTCCTGACTTTC.

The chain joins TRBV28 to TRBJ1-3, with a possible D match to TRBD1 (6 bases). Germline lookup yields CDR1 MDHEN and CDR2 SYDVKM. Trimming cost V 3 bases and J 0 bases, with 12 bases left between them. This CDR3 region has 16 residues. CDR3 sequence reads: CASSLPQGSSGNTIYF. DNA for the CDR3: TGTGCCAGCAGTTTGCCTCAGGGGTCCTCTGGAAACACCATATATTTT.

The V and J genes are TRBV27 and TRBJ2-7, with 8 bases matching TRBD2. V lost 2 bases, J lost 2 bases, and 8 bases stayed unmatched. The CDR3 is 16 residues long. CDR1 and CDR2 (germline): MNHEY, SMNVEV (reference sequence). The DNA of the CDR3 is TGTGCCAGCAGTTTACTGCCGGGACTAGGAACCTACGAGCAGTACTTC. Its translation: CASSLLPGLGTYEQYF.

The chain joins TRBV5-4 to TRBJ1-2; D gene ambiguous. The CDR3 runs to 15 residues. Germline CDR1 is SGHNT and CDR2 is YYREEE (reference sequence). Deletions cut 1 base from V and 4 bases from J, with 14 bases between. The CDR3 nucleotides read TGTGCCAGCAGCTTGACCTCCTTCGCGATCTATGGCTACACCTTC. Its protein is CASSLTSFAIYGYTF.

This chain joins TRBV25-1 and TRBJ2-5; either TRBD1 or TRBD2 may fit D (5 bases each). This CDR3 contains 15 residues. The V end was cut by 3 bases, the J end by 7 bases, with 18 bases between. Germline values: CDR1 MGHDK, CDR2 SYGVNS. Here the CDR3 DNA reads TGTGCCAGCAGTGACCAGACACCCACTGGGGGGACCCAGTACTTC. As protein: CASSDQTPTGGTQYF.

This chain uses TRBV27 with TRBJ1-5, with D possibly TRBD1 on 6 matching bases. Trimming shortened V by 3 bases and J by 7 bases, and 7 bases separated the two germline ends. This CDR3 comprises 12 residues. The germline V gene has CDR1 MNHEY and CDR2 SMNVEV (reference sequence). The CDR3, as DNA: TGTGCCAGCAGTTTCACAGGGCAGCCCCAGCATTTT. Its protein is CASSFTGQPQHF.

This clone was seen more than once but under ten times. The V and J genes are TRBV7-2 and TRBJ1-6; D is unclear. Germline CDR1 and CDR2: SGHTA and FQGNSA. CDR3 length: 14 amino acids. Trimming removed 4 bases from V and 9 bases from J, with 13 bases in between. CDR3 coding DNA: TGTGCCAGCAGCTCCTCAATACAGAGTTCACCCCTCCACTTT. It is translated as CASSSSIQSSPLHF. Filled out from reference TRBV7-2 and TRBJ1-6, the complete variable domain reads GAGVSQSPSNKVTEKGKDVELRCDPISGHTALYWYRQSLGQGLEFLIYFQGNSAPDKSGLPSDRFSAERTGGSVSTLTIQRTQQEDSAVYLCASSSSIQSSPLHFGNGTRLTVT.

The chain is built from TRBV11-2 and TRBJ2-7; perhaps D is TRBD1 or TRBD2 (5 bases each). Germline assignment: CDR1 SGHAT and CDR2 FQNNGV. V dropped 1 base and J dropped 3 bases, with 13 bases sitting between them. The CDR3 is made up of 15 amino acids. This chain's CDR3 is CASSLGQGVIYEQYF. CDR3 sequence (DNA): TGTGCCAGCAGCTTAGGGCAGGGAGTAATCTACGAGCAGTACTTC.

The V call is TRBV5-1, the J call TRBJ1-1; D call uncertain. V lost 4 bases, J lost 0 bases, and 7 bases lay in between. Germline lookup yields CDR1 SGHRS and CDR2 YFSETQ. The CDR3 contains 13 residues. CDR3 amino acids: CASSLFMNTEAFF. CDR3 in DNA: TGCGCCAGCAGCCTTTTTATGAACACTGAAGCTTTCTTT.

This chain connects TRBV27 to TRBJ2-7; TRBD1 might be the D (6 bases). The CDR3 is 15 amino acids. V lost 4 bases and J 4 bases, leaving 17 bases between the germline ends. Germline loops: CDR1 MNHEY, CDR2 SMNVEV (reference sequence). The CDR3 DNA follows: TGTGCCAGCAGTTCAATTACAGGGTTGCAGTACGAGCAGTACTTC. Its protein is CASSSITGLQYEQYF.

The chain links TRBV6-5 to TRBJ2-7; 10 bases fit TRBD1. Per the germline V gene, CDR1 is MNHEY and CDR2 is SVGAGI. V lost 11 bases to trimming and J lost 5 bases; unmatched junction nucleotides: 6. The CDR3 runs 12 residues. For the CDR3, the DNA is TGTGCCGCGACAGGGGGCATGAACGAGCAGTACTTC. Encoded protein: CAATGGMNEQYF.

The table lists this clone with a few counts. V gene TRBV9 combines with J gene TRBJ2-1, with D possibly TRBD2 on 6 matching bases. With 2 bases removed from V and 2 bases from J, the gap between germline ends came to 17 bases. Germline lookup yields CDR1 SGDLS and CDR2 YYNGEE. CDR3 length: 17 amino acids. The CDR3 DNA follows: TGTGCCAGCAGCGTCACTGATGTTGGGGGGACCTACAATGAGCAGTTCTTC. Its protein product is CASSVTDVGGTYNEQFF.

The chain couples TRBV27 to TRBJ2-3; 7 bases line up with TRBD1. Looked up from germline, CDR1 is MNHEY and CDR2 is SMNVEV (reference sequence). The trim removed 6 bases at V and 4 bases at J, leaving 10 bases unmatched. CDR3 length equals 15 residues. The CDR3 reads CASSLTGEYADTQYF. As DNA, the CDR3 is TGTGCCAGCAGCCTTACAGGGGAATACGCAGATACGCAGTATTTT.

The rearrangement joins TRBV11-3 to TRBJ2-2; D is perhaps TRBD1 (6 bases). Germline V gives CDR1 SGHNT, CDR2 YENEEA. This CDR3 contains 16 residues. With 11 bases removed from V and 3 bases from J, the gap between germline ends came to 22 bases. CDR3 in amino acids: CACSNRESGYTGELFF. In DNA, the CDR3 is TGTGCCTGCTCCAACAGGGAGAGCGGCTACACCGGGGAGCTGTTTTTT.

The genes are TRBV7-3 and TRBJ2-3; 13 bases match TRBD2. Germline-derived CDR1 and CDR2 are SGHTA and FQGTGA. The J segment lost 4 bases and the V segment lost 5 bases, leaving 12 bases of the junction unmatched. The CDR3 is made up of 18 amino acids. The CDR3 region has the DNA TGTGCCAGCAGCCCCTCCTTACTAGCGGGAGGGCCCTCAGATACGCAGTATTTT. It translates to CASSPSLLAGGPSDTQYF.

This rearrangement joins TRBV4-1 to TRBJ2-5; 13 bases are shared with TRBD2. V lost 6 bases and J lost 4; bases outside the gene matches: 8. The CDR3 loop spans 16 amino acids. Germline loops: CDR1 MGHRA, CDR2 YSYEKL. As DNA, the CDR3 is TGCGCCAGCAGTTCGATGGGACTAGCGGGGCGAGAGACCCAGTACTTC. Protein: CASSSMGLAGRETQYF.